The present entry profiles one T cell receptor beta chain with its context. These data originate in a study of blood T cell repertoires in COVID-19. In the source study's methods: Using reference gene primer amplification, nucleated cell counts were estimated. Sequencing was performed with immunoSEQ multiplex PCR; in TCRdb, only in-frame clones are kept and a portion is missing. The V and J calls and clone size are taken from that table; D and trimming were inferred from the DNA. Here the sample spans about 140,000 clones, about four fifths being singletons. Germline trimming cut 8 bases from V and 1 base from J; bases unmatched to any gene: 6. Germline V gene lookup returns CDR1 LNHDA and CDR2 SQIVND (reference sequence). The CDR3 runs 14 residues.

What was sequenced was PBMCs or T cells enriched from blood (not recorded which). V gene TRBV19 combines with J gene TRBJ2-3, with 7 bases lining up with TRBD1. This receptor was identified in a woman in her 50s with acute COVID-19. CDR3 bases: TGTGCCAGTCGTGACAGGGTCGGCACAGATACGCAGTATTTT. This translates into CASRDRVGTDTQYF.